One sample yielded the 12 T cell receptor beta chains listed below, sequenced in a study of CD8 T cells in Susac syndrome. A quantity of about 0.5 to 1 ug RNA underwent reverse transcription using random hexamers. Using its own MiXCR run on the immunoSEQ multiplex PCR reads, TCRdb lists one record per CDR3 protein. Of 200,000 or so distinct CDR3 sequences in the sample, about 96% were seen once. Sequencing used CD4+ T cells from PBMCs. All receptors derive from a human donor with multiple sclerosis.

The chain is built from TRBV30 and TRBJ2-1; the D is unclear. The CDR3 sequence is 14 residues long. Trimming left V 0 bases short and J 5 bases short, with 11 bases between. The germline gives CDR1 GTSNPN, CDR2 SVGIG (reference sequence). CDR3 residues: CAWSVPPNNNEQFF. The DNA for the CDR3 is TGTGCCTGGAGTGTACCTCCTAACAACAATGAGCAGTTCTTC.

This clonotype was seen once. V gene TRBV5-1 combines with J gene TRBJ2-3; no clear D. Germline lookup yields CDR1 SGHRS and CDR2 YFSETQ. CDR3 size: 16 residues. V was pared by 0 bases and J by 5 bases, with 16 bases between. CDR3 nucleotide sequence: TGCGCCAGCAGCTTGGCCATGGCCTCACACAGAGATACGCAGTATTTT. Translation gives CASSLAMASHRDTQYF.

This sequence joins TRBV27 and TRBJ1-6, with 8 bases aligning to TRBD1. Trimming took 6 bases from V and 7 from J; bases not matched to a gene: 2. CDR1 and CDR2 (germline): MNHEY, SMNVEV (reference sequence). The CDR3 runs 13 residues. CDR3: CASRPGGNSPLHF. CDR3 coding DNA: TGTGCCAGCAGGCCAGGGGGCAATTCACCCCTCCACTTT.

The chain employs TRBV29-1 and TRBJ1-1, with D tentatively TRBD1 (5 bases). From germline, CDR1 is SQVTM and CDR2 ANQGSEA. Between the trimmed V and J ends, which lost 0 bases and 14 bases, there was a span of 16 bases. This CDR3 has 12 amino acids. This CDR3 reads CSVEERGSKTFF. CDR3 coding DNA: TGCAGCGTTGAAGAACGGGGCAGCAAGACGTTCTTT.

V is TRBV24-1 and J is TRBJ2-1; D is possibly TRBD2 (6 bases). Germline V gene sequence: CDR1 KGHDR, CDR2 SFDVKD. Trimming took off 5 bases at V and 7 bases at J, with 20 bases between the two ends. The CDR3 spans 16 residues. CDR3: CATSAFGGEKKNEQFF. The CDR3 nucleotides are TGTGCCACCAGTGCCTTCGGGGGAGAAAAAAAGAATGAGCAGTTCTTC.

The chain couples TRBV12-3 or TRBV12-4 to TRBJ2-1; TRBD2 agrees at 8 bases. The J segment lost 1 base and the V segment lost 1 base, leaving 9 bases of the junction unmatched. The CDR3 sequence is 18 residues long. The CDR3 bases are TGTGCCAGCAGTTTAGTCTCTCCAGCGGGAGAATCCTACAATGAGCAGTTCTTC. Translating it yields CASSLVSPAGESYNEQFF.

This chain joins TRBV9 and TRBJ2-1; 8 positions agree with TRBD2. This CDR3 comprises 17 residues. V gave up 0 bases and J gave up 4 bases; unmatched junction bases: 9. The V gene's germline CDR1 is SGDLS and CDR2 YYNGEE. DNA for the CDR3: TGTGCCAGCAGCGTAGGGAACGGGAGGGCCTATTACAATGAGCAGTTCTTC. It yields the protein CASSVGNGRAYYNEQFF.

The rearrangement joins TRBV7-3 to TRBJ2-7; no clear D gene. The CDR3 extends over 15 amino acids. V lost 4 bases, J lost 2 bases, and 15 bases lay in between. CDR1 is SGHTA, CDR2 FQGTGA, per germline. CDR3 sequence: CASSSLRQATYEQYF. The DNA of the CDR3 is TGTGCCAGCAGCTCCTTGAGGCAGGCGACCTACGAGCAGTACTTC.

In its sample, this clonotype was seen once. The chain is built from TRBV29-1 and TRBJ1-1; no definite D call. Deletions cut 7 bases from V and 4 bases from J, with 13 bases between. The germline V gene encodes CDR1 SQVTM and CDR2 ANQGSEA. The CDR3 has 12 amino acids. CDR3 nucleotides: TGCAGCGCTACCGATCAAAGCACTGAAGCTTTCTTT. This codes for CSATDQSTEAFF.

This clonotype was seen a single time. The CDR3 spells CSARRRGGPNEQFF. CDR3 bases: TGCAGTGCTAGAAGGCGGGGGGGCCCCAATGAGCAGTTCTTC. This chain links TRBV20-1 with TRBJ2-1; 9 bases are a match to TRBD2. Per germline, CDR1 DFQATT and CDR2 SNEGSKA (reference sequence). The CDR3 spans 14 residues. With V trimmed by 2 bases and J by 6 bases, 5 bases remained unmatched.

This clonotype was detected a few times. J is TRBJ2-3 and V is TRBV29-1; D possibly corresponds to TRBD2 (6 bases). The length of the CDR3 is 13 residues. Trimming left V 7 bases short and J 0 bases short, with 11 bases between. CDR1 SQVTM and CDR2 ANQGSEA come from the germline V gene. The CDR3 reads CSEGTVSTDTQYF. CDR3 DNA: TGCAGCGAAGGGACTGTTAGCACAGATACGCAGTATTTT.

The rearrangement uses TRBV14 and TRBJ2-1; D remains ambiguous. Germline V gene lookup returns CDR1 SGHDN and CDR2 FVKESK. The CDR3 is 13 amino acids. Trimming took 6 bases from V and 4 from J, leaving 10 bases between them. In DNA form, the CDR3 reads TGTGCCAGCAGTCGCGGAAATTACAATGAGCAGTTCTTC. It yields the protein CASSRGNYNEQFF.